The clone carrying this T cell receptor (beta chain) was seen only a few times. Its target is unknown. These data originate in a study of T-cell memory formation after mild COVID-19. Study findings and constraints: Contracting clones from day 15 to 85 showed balanced CD4/CD8; later expanders favored CD4+.

5'RACE primed at constant segments yielded TCR alpha and TCR beta cDNA libraries bearing sample barcodes and UMIs. A single record per CDR3 protein comes from TCRdb applying MiXCR to the 5' RACE reads. The sample shows about 340,000 distinct CDR3 sequences, roughly 14% of them seen only once. The sequencing input was PBMCs or a T cell subset sorted from them (not recorded which). The clonotype originates from a man aged 18 to 30 who had mild COVID-19 (a few samples of this study predate the infection). Cell type and time point are not known.

The CDR3 spells CASTTSGGQETQYF. CDR3 coding DNA: TGTGCCAGCACCACGTCAGGGGGCCAAGAGACCCAGTACTTC. This chain joins TRBV6-5 and TRBJ2-5; 7 bases are a match to TRBD1. The V gene end was trimmed by 7 bases and the J gene end by 1 base; junction bases not matched to a gene: 6. CDR3 length equals 14 residues. Germline loops: CDR1 MNHEY, CDR2 SVGAGI.